The sequence of this TCR beta chain was determined in a study of OX40 agonist ivuxolimab in advanced cancers. Study at large: Ivuxolimab, which patients received intravenously every 2 weeks, was dosed at 0.01 to 10 mg/kg. The mean age was about 57 years, ranging from about 20 to 79, with more than 70% of participants male.

Germline assignment: CDR1 SGHNT and CDR2 YENEEA. This CDR3 is built from 15 residues. The V and J ends lost 5 bases and 5 bases respectively, with 15 bases between them. With baseline, cycle 4 day 1, and cycle 7 day 1 as timepoints, blood was sampled. TCRdb keeps only in-frame clones here, not all; method: immunoSEQ multiplex PCR. The top ten hold more than 2% of the sample, which has around 64,000 clones, over 65% seen once. The material was CD4+ or CD8+ T cells sorted from blood, obtained in a trial of the OX40 agonist ivuxolimab. The source of this sequence is an adult with an advanced solid tumor such as melanoma, head and neck, liver or kidney cancer. The chain has TRBV11-3 and TRBJ1-4; D possibly corresponds to TRBD1 (5 bases). CDR3 protein: CASSTRGGLNEKLFF. In DNA, the CDR3 is TGTGCCAGCAGCACCCGGGGGGGATTGAATGAAAAACTGTTTTTT.